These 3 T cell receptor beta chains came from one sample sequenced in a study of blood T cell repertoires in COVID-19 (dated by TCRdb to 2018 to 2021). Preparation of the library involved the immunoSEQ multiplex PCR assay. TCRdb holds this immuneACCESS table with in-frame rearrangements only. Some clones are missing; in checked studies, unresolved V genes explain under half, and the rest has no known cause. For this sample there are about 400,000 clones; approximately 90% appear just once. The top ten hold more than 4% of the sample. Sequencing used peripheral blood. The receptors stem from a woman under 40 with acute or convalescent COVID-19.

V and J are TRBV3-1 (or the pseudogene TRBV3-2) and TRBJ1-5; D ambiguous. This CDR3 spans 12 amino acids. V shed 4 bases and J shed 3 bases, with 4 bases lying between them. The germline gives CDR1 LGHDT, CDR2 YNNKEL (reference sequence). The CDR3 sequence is CASSRLNQPQHF. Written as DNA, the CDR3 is TGTGCCAGCAGCCGTCTCAATCAGCCCCAGCATTTT.

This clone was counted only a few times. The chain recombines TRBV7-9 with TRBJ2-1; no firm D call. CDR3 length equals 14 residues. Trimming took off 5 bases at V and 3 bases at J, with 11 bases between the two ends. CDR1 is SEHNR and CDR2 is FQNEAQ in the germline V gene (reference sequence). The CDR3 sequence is CASSIGSDYNEQFF. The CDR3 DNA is TGTGCCAGCAGCATAGGTTCAGACTACAATGAGCAGTTCTTC. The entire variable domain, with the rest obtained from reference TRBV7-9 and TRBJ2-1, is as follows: DTGVSQNPRHKITKRGQNVTFRCDPISEHNRLYWYRQTLGQGPEFLTYFQNEAQLEKSRLLSDRFSAERPKGSFSTLEIQRTEQGDSAMYLCASSIGSDYNEQFFGPGTRLTVL.

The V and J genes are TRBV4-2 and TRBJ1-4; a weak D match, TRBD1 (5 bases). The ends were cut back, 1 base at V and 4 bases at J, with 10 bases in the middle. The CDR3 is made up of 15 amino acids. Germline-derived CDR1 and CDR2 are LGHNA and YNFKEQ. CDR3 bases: TGTGCCAGCAGCCAAGTCCGACAGAATAATGAAAAACTGTTTTTT. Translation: CASSQVRQNNEKLFF.